This T cell receptor beta chain originates from a study of regulatory T cells in long-lasting Graves disease. This clonotype was found many times. No antigen is known for it. General observations from the study: Under persistent disease, TRBV28, TRBJ1-2 and TRBJ2-5 were used preferentially.

V lost 3 bases, J lost 0 bases, and 4 bases stayed unmatched. Germline V CDR1 and CDR2: LGHDT, YNNKEL (reference sequence). The CDR3 runs 15 residues. HTBI primers from iRepertoire and Arm-PCR of CDR3 regions yielded the TCR beta libraries. TCRdb itself ran the multiplex PCR reads through MiXCR, one entry per CDR3 protein. This sample has about 330,000 distinct CDR3 sequences, with 15% to 20% found just once. The time point: newly diagnosed GD, antithyroid drugs for less than 3 months. PBMC-derived RNA was used for the TCR library. This sample was shared with a second study, whose subject was T cells in Graves' hyperthyroidism and ophthalmopathy.

Specimen: peripheral blood mononuclear cells (PBMCs), collected at new diagnosis, from a patient treated with antithyroid drugs. This sequence joins TRBV3-1 and TRBJ2-5, with 7 bases aligning to TRBD1. This TCR came from a young woman with Graves disease. The CDR3 here is CASSHPGTDQETQYF. Here the CDR3 DNA reads TGTGCCAGCAGCCACCCCGGGACAGACCAAGAGACCCAGTACTTC.